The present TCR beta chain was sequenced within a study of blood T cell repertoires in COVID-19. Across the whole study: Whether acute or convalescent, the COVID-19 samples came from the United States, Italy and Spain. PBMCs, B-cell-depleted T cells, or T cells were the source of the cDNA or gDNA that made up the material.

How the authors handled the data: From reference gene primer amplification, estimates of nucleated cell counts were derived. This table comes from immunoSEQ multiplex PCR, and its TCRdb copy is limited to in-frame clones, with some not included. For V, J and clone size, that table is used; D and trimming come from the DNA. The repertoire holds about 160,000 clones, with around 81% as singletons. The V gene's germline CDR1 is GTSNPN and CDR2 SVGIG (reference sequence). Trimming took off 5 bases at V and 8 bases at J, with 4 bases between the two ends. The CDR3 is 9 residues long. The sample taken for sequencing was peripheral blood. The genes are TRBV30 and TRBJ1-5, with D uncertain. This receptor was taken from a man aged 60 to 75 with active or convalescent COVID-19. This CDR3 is CAWDKPQHF. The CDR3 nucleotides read TGTGCCTGGGACAAGCCCCAGCATTTT.